The present entry profiles one T cell receptor beta chain with its context. Per the original methods: It was from reference gene primer amplification that nucleated cell counts were estimated. The assay was immunoSEQ multiplex PCR, and TCRdb's table has in-frame clones only and misses some. That table supplies the V and J calls and clone size; D and trimming were determined from the DNA. The sample includes over 85,000 clones, around 75% of them seen just once. The V end was cut by 3 bases, the J end by 2 bases, with 17 bases between. The CDR3 sequence is 16 residues long. From germline, CDR1 is SGDLS and CDR2 YYNGEE. This specimen comes from a study of blood T cell repertoires in COVID-19. Study summary: Material from acute and convalescent COVID-19 was sourced from the United States, Italy and Spain. PBMCs, B-cell-depleted T cells, or T cells provided the cDNA or gDNA that made up the material.

Material: peripheral blood. The clonotype was recovered from a human donor in a cohort sampled during active COVID-19. The chain employs TRBV9 and TRBJ1-2; D perhaps matches TRBD1 (6 bases). In DNA, the CDR3 is TGTGCCAGCAGCGGCCAGGGAACAGGGTCGAACTATGGCTACACCTTC. As protein: CASSGQGTGSNYGYTF.